This entry is about one T cell receptor (beta chain). Trimming pared 2 bases from V and 3 bases from J, leaving 12 bases between. The CDR3 covers 15 residues. CDR1 is SGHTA, CDR2 FQGNSA, per germline. This record belongs to a study of blood T cell repertoires in COVID-19. Profiled with immunoSEQ multiplex PCR; TCRdb holds only in-frame clones, not every one. The table lists 350,000 to 450,000 clones, approximately 90% of them singletons, with more than 0.85% in the top ten. This receptor was taken from a woman between 40 and 50 years old who had been exposed to COVID-19. This chain joins TRBV7-2 and TRBJ2-3, with a possible D match to TRBD1 (6 bases). The specimen sequenced was PBMCs or T cells enriched from blood (not recorded which). The CDR3 reads CASSLSVGATDTQYF. DNA for the CDR3: TGTGCCAGCAGCTTATCGGTGGGGGCTACAGATACGCAGTATTTT.